The 29 T cell receptor beta chains below come from one sample, sequenced in a study of T cells in Graves' hyperthyroidism and ophthalmopathy. TCR beta CDR3 regions were amplified from RNA transcripts. A set of HTBI primers served as the primers for a first-round RT-PCR of the TCR CDR3. Each CDR3 protein gets one entry after TCRdb re-called the multiplex PCR reads with MiXCR. The sample gives some 490,000 distinct CDR3 sequences, 20% to 25% of which show up once; about half is in the top ten. The sample comprised blood. The receptor source for this set is a woman in her 70s with Graves' ophthalmopathy.

This clonotype has a handful of counts. The V gene is TRBV30, the J gene TRBJ2-3; D is undetermined. CDR1 and CDR2 (germline): GTSNPN, SVGIG (reference sequence). V lost 2 bases and J lost 2, with 11 bases in between. This CDR3 is built from 14 residues. Here the CDR3 reads CAWSPGQDTDTQYF. The CDR3, as DNA: TGTGCCTGGAGTCCTGGGCAGGACACAGATACGCAGTATTTT.

This clonotype showed up just once. The chain joins TRBV28 to TRBJ2-1, with 8 bases aligning to TRBD2. The germline V gene has CDR1 MDHEN and CDR2 SYDVKM. V was clipped by 10 bases and J by 9 bases; unmatched bases: 11. There are 13 residues in the CDR3. The CDR3 coding sequence is TGTGCCAACGGGAGGGCCCCCTCAGGTGAGCAGTTCTTC. Protein: CANGRAPSGEQFF.

This clonotype was picked up many times. The V call is TRBV6-1, the J call TRBJ1-1, with TRBD1 identical over 10 bases. Trimming took 3 bases from V and 4 from J; bases not matched to a gene: 11. The V gene's germline CDR1 is MNHNS and CDR2 SASEGT. This CDR3 has 17 residues. In nucleotides, the CDR3 is TGTGCCAGCAGTGACCGGGACAGGGGATGGGGCGGCACTGAAGCTTTCTTT. Amino acid sequence: CASSDRDRGWGGTEAFF.

The chain recombines TRBV30 with TRBJ2-2, with TRBD1 identical over 7 bases. V lost 6 bases to trimming and J lost 7 bases; unmatched junction nucleotides: 5. The CDR3 runs 12 residues. Germline CDR1 reads GTSNPN; CDR2 reads SVGIG (reference sequence). The CDR3 nucleotides read TGTGCCTGCAGACAGGGTAACGGGGAGCTGTTTTTT. This gives the protein CACRQGNGELFF.

This clonotype appeared a few times. The rearrangement joins TRBV19 to TRBJ1-1, with D possibly TRBD1 on 6 matching bases. Trimming pared 5 bases from V and 8 bases from J, leaving 18 bases between. Germline V CDR1 and CDR2: LNHDA, SQIVND (reference sequence). There are 14 residues in the CDR3. The CDR3 coding sequence is TGTGCCAGTAGTCCGCTCCGGGACACGGAGGAAGCTTTCTTT. It translates to CASSPLRDTEEAFF.

The chain is built from TRBV5-6 and TRBJ2-1; no clear D gene. Germline values: CDR1 SGHDT, CDR2 YYEEEE. The CDR3 is made up of 16 amino acids. V gave up 6 bases and J gave up 2 bases, with 18 bases separating them. The CDR3 sequence: CASTYSPESTYNEQFF. In DNA form, the CDR3 reads TGTGCCAGCACCTATTCCCCCGAGTCCACCTACAATGAGCAGTTCTTC.

This sequence joins TRBV25-1 and TRBJ2-5; D is undetermined. The CDR3 totals 14 residues. Deletions cut 1 base from V and 3 bases from J, with 9 bases between. CDR1 and CDR2 (germline): MGHDK, SYGVNS. The CDR3 DNA follows: TGTGCCAGCAGTGAATTCGATGGGAAAGAGACCCAGTACTTC. Translating gives CASSEFDGKETQYF.

The table lists this clonotype with a few counts. The genes are TRBV7-2 and TRBJ2-7; no firm D call. CDR1 is SGHTA and CDR2 is FQGNSA in the germline V gene. The CDR3 covers 13 residues. The germline V and J ends were trimmed by 3 bases and 9 bases, with 15 bases remaining between them. The CDR3 spells CASSLSPPSGQYF. As DNA, the CDR3 is TGTGCCAGCAGCTTGAGCCCACCCTCGGGGCAGTACTTC.

Ten or more counts support this clonotype. The chain employs TRBV6-2 or TRBV6-3 and TRBJ1-2; D remains ambiguous. The CDR3 loop spans 13 amino acids. Trimming shortened V by 8 bases and J by 2 bases, and 12 bases separated the two germline ends. The germline V gene encodes CDR1 MNHEY and CDR2 SVGEGT. The CDR3 here is CASGDSENYGYTF. The CDR3 bases are TGTGCCAGCGGCGATTCGGAGAACTATGGCTACACCTTC.

This clonotype was counted many times. This chain joins TRBV3-1 and TRBJ1-6; D uncertain. The length of the CDR3 is 14 residues. The germline V gene encodes CDR1 LGHDT and CDR2 YNNKEL (reference sequence). Between the trimmed V and J ends, which lost 2 bases and 10 bases, there was a span of 12 bases. The CDR3 coding sequence is TGTGCCAGCAGCCAATCCTCCGTAGGGTCACCCCTCCACTTT. Translation gives CASSQSSVGSPLHF.

Turning to this clonotype: A much larger clone sits a single nucleotide away, making a read error possible. The CDR3 end shows no conserved phenylalanine or tryptophan, and so a read error is likely. The chain joins TRBV9 to TRBJ1-1; 11 bases line up with TRBD1. Germline assignment: CDR1 SGDLS and CDR2 YYNGEE. Trimming removed 4 bases from V and 4 bases from J; junction bases left unmatched: 9. The CDR3 has 16 residues. CDR3 in amino acids: CASSPMGQGGGTEAFL. The DNA for the CDR3 is TGTGCCAGCAGCCCTATGGGACAGGGGGGCGGCACTGAAGCTTTCCTT.

The chain has TRBV20-1 and TRBJ2-5; possible D gene TRBD2, 6 bases. The CDR3 totals 12 residues. Germline V gene sequence: CDR1 DFQATT, CDR2 SNEGSKA (reference sequence). CDR3 loop: CCIPGLQETQYF. The CDR3 nucleotides are TGCTGTATACCGGGACTCCAAGAGACCCAGTACTTC.

This chain connects TRBV30 to TRBJ1-4, with 10 bases aligning to TRBD1. Per germline, CDR1 GTSNPN and CDR2 SVGIG (reference sequence). V was clipped by 5 bases and J by 4 bases; unmatched bases: 7. The CDR3 is made up of 15 amino acids. CDR3 in amino acids: CAWGTGVVGNEKLFF. DNA for the CDR3: TGTGCCTGGGGGACAGGGGTTGTCGGTAATGAAAAACTGTTTTTT.

CDR3 protein: CASSVVGLNTEAFF. CDR3 DNA sequence: TGTGCCAGCAGCGTAGTCGGATTGAACACTGAAGCTTTCTTT. The chain has TRBV9 and TRBJ1-1, with D hard to call. Germline-derived CDR1 and CDR2 are SGDLS and YYNGEE. Trimming cost V 0 bases and J 0 bases, with 6 bases left between them. CDR3 size: 14 residues. The full variable domain, completed using reference TRBV9 and TRBJ1-1, is DSGVTQTPKHLITATGQRVTLRCSPRSGDLSVYWYQQSLDQGLQFLIQYYNGEERAKGNILERFSAQQFPDLHSELNLSSLELGDSALYFCASSVVGLNTEAFFGQGTRLTVV.

In the case of this clonotype: At one end, the junction sequence differs from germline, possibly due to a read error. The chain uses TRBV12-3 or TRBV12-4 and TRBJ2-3, with D maybe TRBD1 (6 bases). This CDR3 has 14 residues. The CDR3 DNA reads as TGTGCCAGCAGTTTAGCAGGGTCGACAGGTACGCAGTATTTT. Translating it yields CASSLAGSTGTQYF.

This clonotype was recorded at least ten times. This chain links TRBV12-3 or TRBV12-4 with TRBJ2-2; 12 nucleotides agree with TRBD2. Trimming removed 4 bases from V and 3 bases from J; junction bases left unmatched: 12. The CDR3 has 19 residues. CDR3 sequence (DNA): TGTGCCAGCAGTTCGACACCGGGACTAGCGGGTTCGCACACCGGGGAGCTGTTTTTT. It yields the protein CASSSTPGLAGSHTGELFF.

The sample holds a few counts of this clonotype. The rearrangement links TRBV3-1 to TRBJ1-5, with D unresolved. The V end was cut by 1 base, the J end by 9 bases, with 10 bases between. The CDR3 is 13 amino acids. Germline-derived CDR1 and CDR2 are LGHDT and YNNKEL (reference sequence). The CDR3 coding sequence is TGTGCCAGCAGCCAAGTGGCAGGAGGGCCCCAGCATTTT. It yields the protein CASSQVAGGPQHF.

The rearrangement uses TRBV15 and TRBJ2-3, with 9 bases lining up with TRBD1. V lost 8 bases, J lost 1 base, and 4 bases stayed unmatched. The CDR3 covers 14 residues. CDR1 LNHNV and CDR2 YYDKDF come from the germline V gene (reference sequence). DNA for the CDR3: TGTGCCACCGAAAACAGGGGGCGCACAGATACGCAGTATTTT. As protein: CATENRGRTDTQYF.

A word on this clonotype: A much larger clone differs from this one at a single base, so this may be a read error. J is TRBJ2-1 and V is TRBV24-1, with 9 bases identical to TRBD1. In germline, CDR1 is KGHDR, CDR2 SFDVKD. The V and J ends lost 5 bases and 6 bases, in that order; junction bases with no gene match: 7. The CDR3 is made up of 15 amino acids. CDR3 sequence: CATSGFGQGTNEQFF. The DNA of the CDR3 is TGTGCCACCAGTGGGTTCGGACAGGGGACCAATGAGCAGTTCTTC.

CDR3 loop: CASRPLAGGLGEQFF. The CDR3 nucleotides read TGTGCCAGCAGGCCACTAGCGGGAGGATTAGGAGAGCAGTTCTTC. The chain combines TRBV5-4 with TRBJ2-1; TRBD2 matches 12 bases. The CDR3 spans 15 residues. The germline gives CDR1 SGHNT, CDR2 YYREEE (reference sequence). Losses at the gene ends were 5 bases for V and 10 bases for J; bases not matched to a gene: 10.

This clonotype came up once. V gene TRBV2 combines with J gene TRBJ2-4; D might be TRBD2 (6 bases). The CDR3 spans 15 residues. With 4 bases removed from V and 2 bases from J, the gap between germline ends came to 12 bases. Germline V lookup: CDR1 SNHLY, CDR2 FYNNEI. DNA for the CDR3: TGTGCCAGCAGTGTGGTAGGCGGGACCAAAAACATTCAGTACTTC. This translates into CASSVVGGTKNIQYF.

The table lists this clonotype with a few counts. The rearrangement uses TRBV30 and TRBJ2-7, with a tentative D call TRBD2 (5 bases). V was cut by 5 bases and J by 3 bases, with 14 bases left in between. The CDR3 runs 13 residues. Germline CDR1 reads GTSNPN; CDR2 reads SVGIG (reference sequence). Written as DNA, the CDR3 is TGTGCCTGGGGATCGGGGTTATACTACGAGCAGTACTTC. Amino acid sequence: CAWGSGLYYEQYF.

To note about this clonotype: A junction end diverges from the germline sequence, so it may reflect a read error. The chain couples TRBV2 to TRBJ2-1; D gene unclear. The CDR3 totals 13 residues. Germline V lookup: CDR1 SNHLY, CDR2 FYNNEI. CDR3 coding DNA: TGTGCCAGCAGCGGTGGCTCCTACGATGAGCAGTTCTTC. Translation gives CASSGGSYDEQFF.

The chain recombines TRBV6-2 or TRBV6-3 with TRBJ2-7; possibly TRBD1 for D (6 bases). From germline, CDR1 is MNHEY and CDR2 SVGEGT. The CDR3 spans 14 residues. V was pared by 0 bases and J by 5 bases, with 11 bases between. In DNA, the CDR3 is TGTGCCAGCAGTTACTCGAGAGGGGGTAACGAGCAGTACTTC. The encoded protein is CASSYSRGGNEQYF.

Written as DNA, the CDR3 is TGTGCCAGTAGTGCCGGGACACCTTACTACACCTTC. It codes for CASSAGTPYYTF. This sequence joins TRBV19 and TRBJ1-2; maybe TRBD1 (6 bases). This CDR3 comprises 12 residues. The V and J ends lost 5 bases and 10 bases respectively, with 14 bases between them. The germline gives CDR1 LNHDA, CDR2 SQIVND (reference sequence).

This clonotype has only a few counts. The chain carries TRBV27 and TRBJ1-5; D unresolved. This CDR3 has 14 amino acids. The V gene's germline CDR1 is MNHEY and CDR2 SMNVEV (reference sequence). V shed 3 bases and J shed 2 bases, with 8 bases lying between them. The CDR3 loop is CASSFSRGNQPQHF. The DNA for the CDR3 is TGTGCCAGCAGTTTCTCCCGGGGCAATCAGCCCCAGCATTTT.

J is TRBJ2-7 and V is TRBV7-3; the match to TRBD1 covers 10 bases. Per germline, CDR1 SGHTA and CDR2 FQGTGA. V lost 5 bases and J lost 2; bases outside the gene matches: 3. The CDR3 runs to 14 residues. The CDR3 bases are TGTGCCAGCAGCCGGACAGGGGGGACCTACGAGCAGTACTTC. Amino acids: CASSRTGGTYEQYF.

The V gene is TRBV14, the J gene TRBJ2-5, with D perhaps assigned TRBD1 or TRBD2 (5 bases each). V was clipped by 4 bases and J by 7 bases, with 19 bases between them. This CDR3 contains 15 residues. Looked up from germline, CDR1 is SGHDN and CDR2 is FVKESK. CDR3 in amino acids: CASSRTRSPGGTQYF. CDR3 DNA sequence: TGTGCCAGCAGCCGTACCAGGAGTCCTGGGGGGACCCAGTACTTC.

This clonotype was detected ten times or more. J is TRBJ2-7 and V is TRBV7-9, with 8 bases that match TRBD2. The CDR3 runs to 15 residues. Germline-derived CDR1 and CDR2 are SEHNR and FQNEAQ (reference sequence). The junction had 7 bases not matched to a gene; V was cut back by 1 base and J by 5 bases. The DNA for the CDR3 is TGTGCCAGCAGCTTAGACGGGAGGGCCTATAACGAGCAGTACTTC. This gives the protein CASSLDGRAYNEQYF. Full variable domain (remainder filled in from reference TRBV7-9 and TRBJ2-7): DTGVSQNPRHKITKRGQNVTFRCDPISEHNRLYWYRQTLGQGPEFLTYFQNEAQLEKSRLLSDRFSAERPKGSFSTLEIQRTEQGDSAMYLCASSLDGRAYNEQYFGPGTRLTVT.